The source of this TCR beta chain is a study of shared clonotypes between healthy human individuals. For the study at large: There were three CD4 naive, three CD4 memory, two CD8 naive and one CD8 memory plates per donor. Study results and limitations: Represented diversity, genetic and exposure-history alike, was limited by few donors. Memory subsets generally showed smaller estimated richness than naive subsets did.

The CDR3 is made up of 18 amino acids. Trimming removed 8 bases from V and 1 base from J; junction bases left unmatched: 13. Germline V gene sequence: CDR1 SNHLY, CDR2 FYNNEI. Sequenced by immunoSEQ multiplex PCR; TCRdb stores in-frame clones only, minus some. The sample includes roughly 1,100,000 clones, roughly 75% of them seen just once. Remarks on this clone: Its antigen remains unidentified.

The sequenced sample consisted of memory CD4+ T cells sorted from blood. As to subset: CD45RA-negative fraction. The clonotype comes from a man aged 18 to 29 in good health. The J gene is TRBJ2-2, the V gene TRBV2; 10 bases are a match to TRBD2. The CDR3 nucleotides read TGTGCCAGCTGCGGGCCTAGCGGGAGATCTGTGAACACCGGGGAGCTGTTTTTT. Translated: CASCGPSGRSVNTGELFF.